This TCR beta chain was captured by sequencing in a study of T cell responses to AZD1222 COVID-19 vaccine. This table comes from immunoSEQ multiplex PCR, and its TCRdb copy is limited to in-frame clones, with some not included. Of around 200,000 clones listed, 85% to 95% are singletons. Study-level results: The reported proportion of spike-specific TCRs targeting unmutated variant regions was nearly half. Sampling captured repertoires only after the peak T cell response. Along spike, vaccine-associated CD4 TCRs were found throughout, with dominance at 160-218 and 743-854.

The CDR3 is 11 amino acids. Germline values: CDR1 GTSNPN, CDR2 SVGIG (reference sequence). The V end was cut by 5 bases, the J end by 0 bases, with 4 bases between. A note on this clone: What it binds is unknown.

This TCR was sampled from an adult in good health. This rearrangement joins TRBV30 to TRBJ1-1, with D unclear. The input for sequencing was peripheral blood, taken on day 0 of AZD1222 vaccination. The CDR3 DNA sequence: TGTGCCTGGGGCATGAACACTGAAGCTTTCTTT. Translating gives CAWGMNTEAFF. The variable domain in full, completed from reference TRBV30 and TRBJ1-1, reads SQTIHQWPATLVQPVGSPLSLECTVEGTSNPNLYWYRQAAGRGLQLLFYSVGIGQISSEVPQNLSASRPQDRQFILSSKKLLLSDSGFYLCAWGMNTEAFFGQGTRLTVV.